The next 30 T cell receptor beta chains were all read from a single sample in a study of T cells in Graves' hyperthyroidism and ophthalmopathy. From RNA transcripts, TCR beta CDR3 regions were amplified. A set of HTBI primers served as the primers for a first-round RT-PCR of the TCR CDR3. TCRdb reanalysed the multiplex PCR reads using MiXCR and keeps one entry per CDR3 protein. The sample holds hundreds of thousands of distinct CDR3 sequences; 16% are singletons and the top ten take 28%. Sequenced input: blood. The receptor source for this set is a woman aged 18 to 35 with Graves' ophthalmopathy.

A single count supports this clonotype. V is TRBV7-9 and J is TRBJ2-7; 8 nucleotides match TRBD2. Germline assignment: CDR1 SEHNR and CDR2 FQNEAQ (reference sequence). The CDR3 length is 15 residues. Unmatched junction bases numbered 9, after V lost 1 base and J lost 7 bases. CDR3 residues: CASSLGLALIWEQYF. CDR3 coding DNA: TGTGCCAGCAGCTTAGGACTAGCGTTAATCTGGGAGCAGTACTTC.

This clonotype has a count of ten or more. The chain recombines TRBV12-3 or TRBV12-4 with TRBJ1-2; TRBD1 agrees at 9 bases. CDR3 length equals 14 residues. The ends lost 4 bases at V and 7 bases at J; junction bases unmatched: 7. The CDR3 DNA follows: TGTGCCAGCAGTTCGGGACAGGGATTTTTTGGCTACACCTTC. Its protein product is CASSSGQGFFGYTF.

This clonotype was seen many times. The chain recombines TRBV3-1 with TRBJ2-3, with D uncertain. The V gene's germline CDR1 is LGHDT and CDR2 YNNKEL (reference sequence). This CDR3 region has 12 residues. Trimming shortened V by 3 bases and J by 2 bases, and 3 bases separated the two germline ends. Here the CDR3 DNA reads TGTGCCAGCAGCCACCCCACAGATACGCAGTATTTT. Protein product: CASSHPTDTQYF.

In this sample, this clonotype turned up many times. A much larger clone differs from this one at a single base, so this may be a read error. The chain has TRBV28 and TRBJ2-1; a possible D gene is TRBD1 (6 bases). CDR1 MDHEN and CDR2 SYDVKM come from the germline V gene. V lost 8 bases and J 11 bases, leaving 25 bases between the germline ends. There are 15 residues in the CDR3. The CDR3 DNA reads TGTGCCAGCGACAACAGGGCAGGTTTAAGGAATCAGCAGTTCTTC. Its protein product is CASDNRAGLRNQQFF.

This clonotype was recorded at least ten times. The chain couples TRBV3-1 to TRBJ1-5; no clear D. V was clipped by 5 bases and J by 4 bases, with 6 bases between them. The CDR3 consists of 12 residues. Germline assignment: CDR1 LGHDT and CDR2 YNNKEL (reference sequence). This CDR3 is CASSSRNQPQHF. The CDR3 nucleotides read TGTGCCAGCAGCTCACGAAATCAGCCCCAGCATTTT.

This clonotype was recorded many times. The genes are TRBV28 and TRBJ2-7; D gene unclear. The CDR3 is made up of 13 amino acids. Per germline, CDR1 MDHEN and CDR2 SYDVKM. Trimming pared 7 bases from V and 7 bases from J, leaving 17 bases between. CDR3 sequence reads: CASKVDSLLEQYF. CDR3 sequence (DNA): TGTGCCAGCAAGGTAGACTCTCTCCTGGAGCAGTACTTC.

The table lists this clonotype with many counts. This may stem from a read error, because a much larger clone lies one nucleotide away. The chain links TRBV28 to TRBJ1-2; D gene ambiguous. V was pared by 1 base and J by 9 bases, with 18 bases between. The CDR3 is 15 residues long. CDR1 is MDHEN, CDR2 SYDVKM, per germline. The CDR3 reads CASSLSGRRLYSYTF. CDR3 in DNA: TGTGCCAGCAGTTTATCCGGACGGAGATTGTATAGCTACACCTTC.

The table lists this clonotype with a few counts. This rearrangement joins TRBV3-1 to TRBJ2-2; the match to TRBD2 covers 12 bases. Per the germline V gene, CDR1 is LGHDT and CDR2 is YNNKEL (reference sequence). With 4 bases clipped from V and 5 bases from J, the junction kept 2 bases outside the gene matches. The CDR3 consists of 15 residues. As DNA, the CDR3 is TGTGCCAGCAGCCCCCTAGCGGGGGGGACCGGGGAGCTGTTTTTT. Protein product: CASSPLAGGTGELFF.

In this sample, this clonotype turned up many times. CDR3 protein: CASSWRGGASYEQYF. CDR3 bases: TGTGCCAGCAGCTGGAGAGGGGGAGCCTCCTACGAGCAGTACTTC. The chain links TRBV5-6 to TRBJ2-7; TRBD1 is a possible D gene (6 bases). This CDR3 has 15 amino acids. Germline values: CDR1 SGHDT, CDR2 YYEEEE. The V gene lost 3 bases and the J gene lost 0 bases, with 13 bases spanning the gap.

The chain links TRBV5-4 to TRBJ2-5; TRBD2 aligns across 13 bases. CDR3 length: 17 amino acids. Germline CDR1 is SGHNT and CDR2 is YYREEE (reference sequence). Unmatched junction bases numbered 11, after V lost 4 bases and J lost 5 bases. The CDR3 nucleotides read TGTGCCAGCAGCGTTGATACTAGCGGGAGGGCGGAGGAGACCCAGTACTTC. It yields the protein CASSVDTSGRAEETQYF.

At least ten counts were recorded for this clonotype. This rearrangement joins TRBV15 to TRBJ2-7; 7 bases match TRBD2. CDR1 is LNHNV and CDR2 is YYDKDF in the germline V gene (reference sequence). J gave up 2 bases and V 5 bases, and 12 bases lay outside the gene matches. The CDR3 totals 16 residues. CDR3 bases: TGTGCCACCAGCGGCTCTGGAGGGAGGGATACCTACGAGCAGTACTTC. Amino acid sequence: CATSGSGGRDTYEQYF.

This clonotype appeared many times. The chain links TRBV7-2 to TRBJ2-1, with D tentatively TRBD1 (5 bases). This CDR3 is built from 14 residues. Trimming left V 5 bases short and J 4 bases short, with 12 bases between. CDR1 SGHTA and CDR2 FQGNSA come from the germline V gene. In nucleotides, the CDR3 is TGTGCCAGCAGCCTGGTGCAGGGTTACAATGAGCAGTTCTTC. Residues: CASSLVQGYNEQFF.

This clonotype occurred many times. The CDR3 region is CASSLATGRISTDTQYF. Written as DNA, the CDR3 is TGTGCCAGCAGCTTAGCCACGGGACGGATCAGCACAGATACGCAGTATTTT. V and J are TRBV7-9 and TRBJ2-3; the D gene could be TRBD1 or TRBD2 (5 bases each). V was clipped by 0 bases and J by 0 bases, with 13 bases between them. This CDR3 contains 17 residues. In germline, CDR1 is SEHNR, CDR2 FQNEAQ (reference sequence).

J is TRBJ2-5 and V is TRBV7-2; 10 bases agree with TRBD2. This CDR3 contains 17 residues. The V and J ends lost 6 bases and 4 bases, in that order; junction bases with no gene match: 14. Germline-derived CDR1 and CDR2 are SGHTA and FQGNSA. The CDR3 region has the DNA TGTGCCAGCAGTTTCCGTACGATAGCGGGAGGAATAGAGACCCAGTACTTC. It is translated as CASSFRTIAGGIETQYF.

This clonotype was seen at least ten times. The V gene is TRBV6-1, the J gene TRBJ1-1; D is undetermined. Trimming shortened V by 8 bases and J by 2 bases, and 12 bases separated the two germline ends. Germline V gene lookup returns CDR1 MNHNS and CDR2 SASEGT. There are 13 residues in the CDR3. This CDR3 is CASSGRFNTEAFF. The CDR3, as DNA: TGTGCCAGCTCGGGGAGGTTTAACACTGAAGCTTTCTTT.

This clonotype came up many times. V is TRBV7-9 and J is TRBJ1-2, with D uncertain. Germline V CDR1 and CDR2: SEHNR, FQNEAQ (reference sequence). V lost 3 bases, J lost 1 base, and 9 bases lay in between. CDR3 length: 14 residues. CDR3 bases: TGTGCCAGCAGCTTGGTCTCTGATAACTATGGCTACACCTTC. Translating gives CASSLVSDNYGYTF.

This clonotype was picked up many times. The V and J genes are TRBV7-9 and TRBJ2-5; 7 bases agree with TRBD1. V lost 3 bases and J lost 5; bases outside the gene matches: 6. The CDR3 extends over 14 amino acids. From germline, CDR1 is SEHNR and CDR2 FQNEAQ (reference sequence). In nucleotides, the CDR3 is TGTGCCAGCAGCTTGGGACAGTCGCCGGAGACCCAGTACTTC. Translation: CASSLGQSPETQYF.

This clonotype has a count of ten or more. The chain uses TRBV10-3 and TRBJ2-5; maybe TRBD2 (6 bases). The length of the CDR3 is 13 residues. CDR1 is ENHRY and CDR2 is SYGVKD in the germline V gene. V lost 11 bases and J lost 5, with 18 bases in between. CDR3 amino acids: CAVQGTAGETQYF. The CDR3 nucleotides read TGTGCCGTACAAGGGACTGCGGGGGAGACCCAGTACTTC.

This clonotype has at least ten counts. The chain uses TRBV6-4 and TRBJ1-2; D may be TRBD1 (5 bases). The germline V gene has CDR1 MRHNA and CDR2 SNTAGT. Trimming removed 0 bases from V and 10 bases from J, with 18 bases in between. CDR3 length: 15 amino acids. The CDR3 DNA reads as TGTGCCAGCAGTGACTCGATAAAGAACAGGTCGACCTACACCTTC. Encoded protein: CASSDSIKNRSTYTF.

This clonotype occurred many times. The rearrangement uses TRBV7-2 and TRBJ1-1; D uncertain. This CDR3 spans 15 amino acids. From germline, CDR1 is SGHTA and CDR2 FQGNSA. The V end was cut by 2 bases, the J end by 7 bases, with 17 bases between. The DNA for the CDR3 is TGTGCCAGCAGCTTATTACTTGGCCTGGGAGATGAAGCTTTCTTT. This sequence encodes CASSLLLGLGDEAFF.

The table lists this clonotype with many counts. This chain joins TRBV5-1 and TRBJ1-4; 10 bases map to TRBD1. V lost 5 bases and J lost 6; bases outside the gene matches: 4. This CDR3 region has 14 residues. From germline, CDR1 is SGHRS and CDR2 YFSETQ. The CDR3 region has the DNA TGCGCCAGCAGTTCCGGGACAGGGGATGAAAAACTGTTTTTT. Its translation: CASSSGTGDEKLFF.

In its sample, this clonotype was seen once. This sequence joins TRBV27 and TRBJ2-7; TRBD2 agrees at 9 bases. Losses at the gene ends were 9 bases for V and 4 bases for J; bases not matched to a gene: 13. This CDR3 contains 15 residues. Germline V CDR1 and CDR2: MNHEY, SMNVEV (reference sequence). The DNA of the CDR3 is TGTGCCAGTGAGGGGTTTGGGACTAGCTGGTACGAGCAGTACTTC. Translating it yields CASEGFGTSWYEQYF.

This clonotype was recorded many times. The chain uses TRBV27 and TRBJ2-2; D remains unclear. The V and J ends lost 2 bases and 5 bases respectively, with 18 bases between them. The CDR3 contains 17 residues. The germline V gene has CDR1 MNHEY and CDR2 SMNVEV (reference sequence). CDR3 bases: TGTGCCAGCAGTTTAGTAGCCGCAACGGGTAGTACCGGGGAGCTGTTTTTT. This sequence encodes CASSLVAATGSTGELFF.

This clonotype was counted at least ten times. The V gene is TRBV28, the J gene TRBJ2-3; 11 bases are a match to TRBD2. V lost 5 bases and J lost 2; bases outside the gene matches: 3. This CDR3 has 15 residues. Germline values: CDR1 MDHEN, CDR2 SYDVKM. The DNA of the CDR3 is TGTGCCAGCAGTCAACTAGCGGGAGCCACAGATACGCAGTATTTT. Translating gives CASSQLAGATDTQYF.

In its sample, this clonotype was seen many times. This chain joins TRBV28 and TRBJ2-5, with D perhaps being TRBD1 or TRBD2 (5 bases each). Between the trimmed V and J ends, which lost 5 bases and 2 bases, there was a span of 24 bases. The V gene's germline CDR1 is MDHEN and CDR2 SYDVKM. CDR3 length: 18 residues. The CDR3 DNA reads TGTGCCAGCAGTCCACTTTTAAGGGTGATAGGGGAGCAAGAGACCCAGTACTTC. Its protein product is CASSPLLRVIGEQETQYF.

This clonotype showed up many times. This chain connects TRBV5-5 to TRBJ2-5; weak D call: TRBD1 (6 bases). Trimming took off 2 bases at V and 2 bases at J, with 10 bases between the two ends. The CDR3 spans 14 residues. The V gene's germline CDR1 is SGHKS and CDR2 YYEKEE (reference sequence). The CDR3 DNA is TGTGCCAGCAGCTTCTCCGGGACACAAGAGACCCAGTACTTC. Translating it yields CASSFSGTQETQYF.

A word on this clonotype: This clone may be a read error of a much larger clone one base away. The chain joins TRBV25-1 to TRBJ2-3; D call uncertain. Between the trimmed V and J ends, which lost 8 bases and 2 bases, there was a span of 20 bases. Germline-derived CDR1 and CDR2 are MGHDK and SYGVNS. There are 16 residues in the CDR3. CDR3 loop: CASGPVPPYTTDTQYF. CDR3 DNA sequence: TGTGCCAGCGGACCAGTACCCCCTTATACCACAGATACGCAGTATTTT.

This clonotype was detected ten times or more. The chain joins TRBV20-1 to TRBJ2-3; TRBD2 matches at 10 bases. Trimming removed 0 bases from V and 2 bases from J; junction bases left unmatched: 8. Per the germline V gene, CDR1 is DFQATT and CDR2 is SNEGSKA (reference sequence). This CDR3 has 17 amino acids. The CDR3 loop reads CSAREVRTSGYTDTQYF. The CDR3 DNA is TGCAGTGCTAGAGAAGTTAGGACTAGCGGCTACACAGATACGCAGTATTTT.

This clonotype was found many times. This rearrangement joins TRBV2 to TRBJ2-3, with D perhaps TRBD1 (5 bases). Germline V gene sequence: CDR1 SNHLY, CDR2 FYNNEI. The ends were cut back, 6 bases at V and 1 base at J, with 14 bases in the middle. This CDR3 has 15 residues. CDR3 sequence: CASSAGYVGTDTQYF. The CDR3 DNA reads as TGTGCCAGCAGCGCAGGGTATGTGGGCACAGATACGCAGTATTTT. Together with reference TRBV2 and TRBJ2-3, the CDR3 gives the full variable domain: EPEVTQTPSHQVTQMGQEVILRCVPISNHLYFYWYRQILGQKVEFLVSFYNNEISEKSEIFDDQFSVERPDGSNFTLKIRSTKLEDSAMYFCASSAGYVGTDTQYFGPGTRLTVL.

This clonotype came up many times. This sequence joins TRBV6-1 and TRBJ1-1; D might be TRBD1 (5 bases). Trimming removed 2 bases at V and 3 bases at J, with 10 bases between. There are 14 residues in the CDR3. CDR1 is MNHNS, CDR2 SASEGT, per germline. The CDR3 region is CASSERGVDTEAFF. The CDR3 DNA is TGTGCCAGCAGTGAACGGGGGGTCGACACTGAAGCTTTCTTT.